The sequence of this T cell receptor (beta chain) was determined in a study of T cells in Graves' hyperthyroidism and ophthalmopathy. Enrolled ophthalmopathy patients presented with a Clinical Activity Score of at least 3, a NOSPECS grade of at least 4, and disease duration under 3 months. Each diagnosis was grounded in clinical symptoms, serum thyroxine and TRAb, thyroid ultrasound, and orbital computed tomography. This clonotype was recorded at least ten times. Germline V gene data show CDR1 as SQVTM and CDR2 as ANQGSEA. The length of the CDR3 is 14 residues. V was trimmed by 1 base and J by 6 bases, leaving 16 bases between them. TCR beta CDR3 regions were amplified from RNA transcripts. Carried out on the TCR CDR3, a first-round RT-PCR used the HTBI primer set. One entry per CDR3 protein results from TCRdb running MiXCR on the multiplex PCR reads. Altogether 300,000 to 500,000 distinct CDR3 sequences are present, 11% to 15% being singletons, with the ten largest covering around 30%.

The sample comprised blood. The clonotype comes from a middle-aged man with Graves' ophthalmopathy. The chain joins TRBV29-1 to TRBJ2-7, with D perhaps TRBD1 or TRBD2 (6 bases each). The DNA for the CDR3 is TGCAGCGTTGAAGGTCTGGGGGGCGTCTCCGAGCAGTACTTC. Its protein is CSVEGLGGVSEQYF.